This TCR beta chain was retrieved from a study of Ad26.COV2.S vaccination and SARS-CoV-2 variants. The protocol was immunoSEQ multiplex PCR, while the TCRdb copy is restricted to in-frame clones and leaves out a portion. The table shows around 450,000 clones, with roughly nine tenths occurring only once. Specified treatment: some 20 received Ad26.COV2.S at low or high dose, single or two shots; 5 received placebo; per-sample allocation not given. All samples were drawn on day 63, counting from the first vaccine or placebo injection. Germline loops: CDR1 MNHEY, CDR2 SVGEGT. This CDR3 comprises 14 residues. Trimming cost V 5 bases and J 0 bases; bases outside gene matches: 1.

This sequence was found in a person between 18 and 59 years old who received the Ad26.COV2.S COVID-19 vaccine or a placebo. The rearrangement links TRBV6-2 or TRBV6-3 to TRBJ2-1; TRBD2 aligns across 7 bases. Sequencing used peripheral blood, obtained in a trial of Ad26.COV2.S vaccine versus placebo. CDR3 residues: CASSRDYSYNEQFF. CDR3 nucleotide sequence: TGTGCCAGCAGTCGGGACTACTCCTACAATGAGCAGTTCTTC.